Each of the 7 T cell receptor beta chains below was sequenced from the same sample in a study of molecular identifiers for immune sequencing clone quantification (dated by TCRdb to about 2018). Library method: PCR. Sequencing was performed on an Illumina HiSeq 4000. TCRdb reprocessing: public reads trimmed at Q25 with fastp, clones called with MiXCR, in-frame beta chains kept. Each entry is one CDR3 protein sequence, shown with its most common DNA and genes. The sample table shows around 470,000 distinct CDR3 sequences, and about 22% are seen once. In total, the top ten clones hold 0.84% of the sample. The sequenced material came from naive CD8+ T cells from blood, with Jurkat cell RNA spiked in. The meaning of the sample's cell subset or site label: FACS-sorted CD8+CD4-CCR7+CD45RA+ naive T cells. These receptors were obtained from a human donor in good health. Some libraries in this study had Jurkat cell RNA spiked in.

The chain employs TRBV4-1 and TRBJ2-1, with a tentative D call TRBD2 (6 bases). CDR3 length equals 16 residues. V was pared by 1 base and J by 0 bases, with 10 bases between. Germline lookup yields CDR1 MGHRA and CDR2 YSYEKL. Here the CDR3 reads CASSQVAGSSYNEQFF. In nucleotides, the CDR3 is TGCGCCAGCAGCCAAGTGGCGGGGAGCTCCTACAATGAGCAGTTCTTC.

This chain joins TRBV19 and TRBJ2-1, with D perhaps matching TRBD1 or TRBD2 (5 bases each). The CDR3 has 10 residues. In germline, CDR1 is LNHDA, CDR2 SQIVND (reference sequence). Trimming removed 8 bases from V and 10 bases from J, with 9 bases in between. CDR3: CASGTREQFF. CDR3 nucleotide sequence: TGTGCCAGTGGGACGAGGGAGCAGTTCTTC.

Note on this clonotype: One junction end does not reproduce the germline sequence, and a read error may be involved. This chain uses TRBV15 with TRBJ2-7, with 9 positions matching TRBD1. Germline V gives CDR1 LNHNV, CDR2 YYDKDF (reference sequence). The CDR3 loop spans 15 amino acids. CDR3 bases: TGTGCCACCAACAGACAGGACAGGGGAAGCTACGAGCAGTACTTC. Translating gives CATNRQDRGSYEQYF.

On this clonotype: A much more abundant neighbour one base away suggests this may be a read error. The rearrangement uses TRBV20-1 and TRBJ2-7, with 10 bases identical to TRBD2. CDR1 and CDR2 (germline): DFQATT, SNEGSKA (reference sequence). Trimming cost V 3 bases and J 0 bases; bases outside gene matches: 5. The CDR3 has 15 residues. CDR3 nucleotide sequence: TGCAGTGCTAGCGACGCTAGCGGGAGCTCCTACGAGCAGTACTTC. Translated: CSASDASGSSYEQYF.

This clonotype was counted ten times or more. CDR3 amino acids: CASSLASGSYEQYF. The CDR3 DNA is TGTGCCAGCAGCTTAGCGAGCGGGAGCTACGAGCAGTACTTC. The rearrangement joins TRBV7-2 to TRBJ2-7, with 8 positions matching TRBD2. The CDR3 has 14 amino acids. CDR1 and CDR2 from the germline V gene are SGHTA and FQGNSA. Trimming took 0 bases from V and 3 from J; bases not matched to a gene: 1.

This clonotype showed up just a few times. The chain's CDR3 is CASSFFAGDRAADTQYF. The CDR3 DNA reads as TGTGCCAGCAGCTTTTTCGCCGGGGACAGGGCGGCTGATACGCAGTATTTT. The rearrangement links TRBV5-5 to TRBJ2-3, with TRBD1 identical over 9 bases. CDR1 is SGHKS, CDR2 YYEKEE, per germline (reference sequence). V dropped 2 bases and J dropped 6; count of bases not matched to a gene: 13. The CDR3 spans 17 residues. The full variable domain, completed using reference TRBV5-5 and TRBJ2-3, is DAGVTQSPTHLIKTRGQQVTLRCSPISGHKSVSWYQQVLGQGPQFIFQYYEKEERGRGNFPDRFSARQFPNYSSELNVNALLLGDSALYLCASSFFAGDRAADTQYFGPGTRLTVL.

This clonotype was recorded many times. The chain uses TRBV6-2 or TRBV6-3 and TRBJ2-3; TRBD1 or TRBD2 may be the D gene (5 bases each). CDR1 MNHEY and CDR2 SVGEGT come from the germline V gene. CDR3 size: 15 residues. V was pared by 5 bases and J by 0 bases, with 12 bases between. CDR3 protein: CASSQWGPSTDTQYF. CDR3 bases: TGTGCCAGCAGTCAATGGGGACCGAGCACAGATACGCAGTATTTT.